The rows below give T cell receptor beta chains drawn from one sample of a study of cytomegalovirus exposure and HLA in healthy donors. Assay: immunoSEQ multiplex PCR; the TCRdb copy retains only in-frame clones and omits some. The sample contains around 130,000 clones, approximately 69% of which appear only once. Sequencing was carried out using PBMCs. These receptors were collected from a man aged 35 to 55 in good health and CMV-seropositive. Both conserved end residues are trimmed from each CDR3. Each record gives: J gene, V gene, CDR3 protein.

TRBJ2-2	TRBV5-1	ASSVGGRELF
TRBJ2-3	TRBV19	ASSTRRDSRRTDTQY
TRBJ1-2	TRBV7-9	ASSFTGNYGYT
TRBJ2-1	TRBV7-8	ASSQRVGTGGYNEQF
TRBJ2-1	TRBV6-4	ASSDRAGTRYNEQF
TRBJ1-2	TRBV19	ASSPPVNYGYT
TRBJ2-3	TRBV9	ASSRLAGLTDTQY
TRBJ1-5	TRBV11-2	ASSLLGGYQPQH
TRBJ2-1	TRBV5-1	ASSQIRDSEQF
TRBJ1-1	TRBV29-1	SVESEGKGNHGDPGAEAF
TRBJ1-5	TRBV4-1	ASSQARRGQPQH
TRBJ2-7	TRBV7-2	ASSQPGLAGYEQY
TRBJ2-7	TRBV6-5	ASSYEYLPGY
TRBJ1-6	TRBV30	AWRGQGLPYSPLH
TRBJ1-3	TRBV18	ASSPSSGGGNTIY
TRBJ1-2	TRBV9	ASSFGTGVDYT
TRBJ2-7	TRBV21-1	ASSKPGLASEQY
TRBJ2-7	TRBV7-9	ASSLSPREQY
TRBJ1-2	TRBV5-1	ASSLGPGQLNYGYT
TRBJ1-5	TRBV25-1	ASSEGGAFPHPQH
TRBJ2-5	TRBV10-1	ASSESVGTQY
TRBJ2-5	TRBV5-1	ASSLSGTGETQY
TRBJ2-2	TRBV25-1	ASSESWNTGELF
TRBJ2-1	TRBV5-1	ASSLVGGNEQF
TRBJ1-1	TRBV28	ASTEGGVTEAF
TRBJ2-2	TRBV25-1	ASSEYRAGRNTGELF
TRBJ2-7	TRBV2	ASRGTGPREY
TRBJ2-1	TRBV5-1	ASSVAAGTVYNEQF
TRBJ1-2	TRBV15	ATSRDQAEGNYGYT
TRBJ1-5	TRBV16	ASSQGLQGVGQPQH
TRBJ1-2	TRBV28	ASSLTRNYGYT
TRBJ1-1	TRBV11-2	ASSPQGPRNTEAF
TRBJ2-5	TRBV7-8	ASSLRQGETQY
TRBJ1-5	TRBV6-6	ASSYLPLDRAQPQH